The 23 T cell receptor beta chains reported below all come from one sample, sequenced in a study of blood T cells in healthy people across ages. The authors ran a second PCR of 7 to 11 cycles using a sample-barcoded 5' primer and a J-beta primer mix. MiXCR was run by TCRdb on the 5' RACE reads, yielding one entry per CDR3 protein. The sample comprises roughly 700,000 distinct CDR3 sequences, roughly 25% of which are singletons, and 9.4% rests with the top ten. These records were also assigned to another study, of T cells of mothers and their children.

The specimen was blood. These receptors were taken from a boy between 5 and 17 years old in good health.

This clonotype has a handful of counts. The CDR3 here is CASSLEHPYEQYF. CDR3 nucleotide sequence: TGTGCCAGCAGCTTAGAACACCCCTACGAGCAGTACTTC. The V call is TRBV7-9, the J call TRBJ2-7; D gene uncertain. This CDR3 is built from 13 residues. Trimming pared 1 base from V and 2 bases from J, leaving 6 bases between. The germline CDR1 and CDR2 sequences are SEHNR and FQNEAQ (reference sequence).

The rearrangement links TRBV24-1 to TRBJ2-1, with D unclear. The CDR3 runs to 13 residues. V was cut by 9 bases and J by 8 bases, with 16 bases left in between. Per the germline V gene, CDR1 is KGHDR and CDR2 is SFDVKD. CDR3 in DNA: TGTGCCACCTCGGATCCACCGTTCGATGAGCAGTTCTTC. Translating gives CATSDPPFDEQFF.

This clonotype was seen a few times. V and J are TRBV11-2 and TRBJ1-4, with no clear D. Germline CDR1 and CDR2: SGHAT and FQNNGV. CDR3 length: 12 amino acids. Trimming removed 1 base from V and 12 bases from J, with 9 bases in between. The CDR3 loop is CASSLAKGQLFF. DNA for the CDR3: TGTGCCAGCAGCTTAGCGAAGGGCCAACTGTTTTTT.

The rearrangement links TRBV5-1 to TRBJ2-2; 9 bases map to TRBD2. The CDR3 loop spans 15 amino acids. The trim removed 3 bases at V and 4 bases at J, leaving 4 bases unmatched. The germline CDR1 and CDR2 sequences are SGHRS and YFSETQ. CDR3 amino acids: CASSSGTSITGELFF. CDR3 DNA sequence: TGCGCCAGCAGCTCCGGGACTAGCATCACCGGGGAGCTGTTTTTT.

V gene TRBV20-1 combines with J gene TRBJ2-7, with D perhaps TRBD1 or TRBD2 (5 bases each). Trimming removed 0 bases at V and 3 bases at J, with 12 bases between. CDR1 is DFQATT, CDR2 SNEGSKA, per germline (reference sequence). The CDR3 spans 14 residues. The CDR3 region has the DNA TGCAGTGCTAGAGATGGGACGGGGAACTACGAGCAGTACTTC. This sequence encodes CSARDGTGNYEQYF.

In its sample, this clonotype was seen many times. The V call is TRBV28, the J call TRBJ2-6; D unclear. The CDR3 is 18 residues long. V was trimmed by 6 bases and J by 1 base, leaving 19 bases between them. The germline V gene encodes CDR1 MDHEN and CDR2 SYDVKM. CDR3 sequence: CASSVYRPQVSGANVLTF. Written as DNA, the CDR3 is TGTGCCAGCAGCGTTTATCGACCTCAGGTTTCTGGGGCCAACGTCCTGACTTTC. Full variable domain (outside the CDR3, taken from reference TRBV28 and TRBJ2-6): DVKVTQSSRYLVKRTGEKVFLECVQDMDHENMFWYRQDPGLGLRLIYFSYDVKMKEKGDIPEGYSVSREKKERFSLILESASTNQTSMYLCASSVYRPQVSGANVLTFGAGSRLTVL.

There are a few counts of this clonotype. The chain couples TRBV29-1 to TRBJ1-1; D gene unclear. This CDR3 region has 13 residues. The V end was cut by 3 bases, the J end by 1 base, with 9 bases between. Germline V gives CDR1 SQVTM, CDR2 ANQGSEA. The CDR3: CSVEGGQNTEAFF. The CDR3 DNA reads as TGCAGCGTTGAGGGTGGTCAGAACACTGAAGCTTTCTTT. Full variable domain (outside the CDR3, taken from reference TRBV29-1 and TRBJ1-1): SAVISQKPSRDICQRGTSLTIQCQVDSQVTMMFWYRQQPGQSLTLIATANQGSEATYESGFVIDKFPISRPNLTFSTLTVSNMSPEDSSIYLCSVEGGQNTEAFFGQGTRLTVV.

This clonotype has at least ten counts. V is TRBV7-9 and J is TRBJ2-5; 7 bases are a match to TRBD2. The CDR3 is 14 amino acids. Germline V gives CDR1 SEHNR, CDR2 FQNEAQ (reference sequence). V was pared by 5 bases and J by 1 base, with 4 bases of the junction left unmatched. For the CDR3, the DNA is TGTGCCAGCAGCCCGGGGACTACCCAAGAGACCCAGTACTTC. Its translation: CASSPGTTQETQYF.

A few counts support this clonotype. J is TRBJ2-5 and V is TRBV29-1; D call uncertain. With 3 bases removed from V and 0 bases from J, the gap between germline ends came to 8 bases. There are 13 residues in the CDR3. Germline values: CDR1 SQVTM, CDR2 ANQGSEA. Here the CDR3 reads CSVDSEDQETQYF. DNA for the CDR3: TGCAGCGTTGACTCTGAAGACCAAGAGACCCAGTACTTC. The full variable domain, its missing parts supplied by reference TRBV29-1 and TRBJ2-5, is SAVISQKPSRDICQRGTSLTIQCQVDSQVTMMFWYRQQPGQSLTLIATANQGSEATYESGFVIDKFPISRPNLTFSTLTVSNMSPEDSSIYLCSVDSEDQETQYFGPGTRLLVL.

This clonotype was recorded a few times. This sequence joins TRBV19 and TRBJ2-2; a possible D gene is TRBD2 (6 bases). The germline V and J ends were trimmed by 1 base and 5 bases, with 11 bases remaining between them. The CDR3 contains 15 residues. Germline V gene data show CDR1 as LNHDA and CDR2 as SQIVND (reference sequence). The CDR3 DNA reads TGTGCCAGTAGTATAGTTGGGGGGAATACCGGGGAGCTGTTTTTT. As protein: CASSIVGGNTGELFF.

This chain links TRBV29-1 with TRBJ2-5, with 8 bases fitting TRBD1. Germline values: CDR1 SQVTM, CDR2 ANQGSEA. The CDR3 covers 13 residues. CDR3 DNA: TGCAGTTATAACAGGGGGTTCCAAGAGACCCAGTACTTC. Protein product: CSYNRGFQETQYF.

The rearrangement uses TRBV29-1 and TRBJ2-5; D is uncertain. Trimming removed 3 bases from V and 5 bases from J, with 10 bases in between. The CDR3 has 12 residues. Germline V gives CDR1 SQVTM, CDR2 ANQGSEA. CDR3 in amino acids: CSVDHLQETQYF. CDR3 coding DNA: TGCAGCGTTGACCACCTACAGGAGACCCAGTACTTC.

The rearrangement links TRBV12-3 or TRBV12-4 to TRBJ1-4, with D unresolved. This CDR3 spans 14 amino acids. V lost 6 bases and J lost 4, with 12 bases in between. The CDR3 coding sequence is TGTGCCAGCAGATACAGTCCCATTAATGAAAAACTGTTTTTT. Its translation: CASRYSPINEKLFF.

A few counts support this clonotype. The V call is TRBV11-2, the J call TRBJ2-7; the D gene is possibly TRBD2 (6 bases). V dropped 7 bases and J dropped 4 bases, with 20 bases sitting between them. Germline CDR1 is SGHAT and CDR2 is FQNNGV. This CDR3 is 15 amino acids long. The DNA for the CDR3 is TGTGCCAGCAAGATCCCCGGGACTCCTGTGTACGAGCAGTACTTC. Encoded protein: CASKIPGTPVYEQYF.

The table lists this clonotype with a few counts. The V call is TRBV11-2, the J call TRBJ2-7, with D hard to call. Germline CDR1 and CDR2: SGHAT and FQNNGV. There are 14 residues in the CDR3. V was clipped by 0 bases and J by 5 bases, with 11 bases between them. CDR3: CASSLDGYSHEQYF. CDR3 sequence (DNA): TGTGCCAGCAGCTTAGATGGATATTCTCACGAGCAGTACTTC.

V gene TRBV6-5 combines with J gene TRBJ1-2, with 11 positions matching TRBD1. Germline CDR1 is MNHEY and CDR2 is SVGAGI. V dropped 5 bases and J dropped 8; count of bases not matched to a gene: 7. There are 14 residues in the CDR3. The DNA of the CDR3 is TGTGCCAGCAGTAACGGACAGGGGGCGGGCGGCTACACCTTC. Protein product: CASSNGQGAGGYTF.

This chain uses TRBV7-2 with TRBJ2-5, with 8 bases fitting TRBD1. The CDR3 consists of 16 residues. After removal of 5 bases from V and 5 bases from J, the junction contained 13 bases not matched to a gene. The germline V gene has CDR1 SGHTA and CDR2 FQGNSA. The CDR3 sequence is CASSRGPQGAWETQYF. Here the CDR3 DNA reads TGTGCCAGCAGCCGAGGCCCTCAGGGGGCATGGGAGACCCAGTACTTC.

The chain recombines TRBV4-1 with TRBJ1-2, with 9 bases fitting TRBD1. Germline lookup yields CDR1 MGHRA and CDR2 YSYEKL. The J segment lost 12 bases and the V segment lost 0 bases, leaving 11 bases of the junction unmatched. The CDR3 consists of 15 residues. For the CDR3, the DNA is TGCGCCAGCAGCCAAGAGGACAGGGGATTACCCTCGGACACCTTC. This codes for CASSQEDRGLPSDTF.

This clonotype has a handful of counts. The rearrangement uses TRBV27 and TRBJ2-3, with no clear D. V dropped 4 bases and J dropped 0 bases, with 17 bases sitting between them. The CDR3 is 17 residues long. CDR1 and CDR2 from the germline V gene are MNHEY and SMNVEV (reference sequence). CDR3 amino acids: CASSWSFLTSSTDTQYF. DNA for the CDR3: TGTGCCAGCAGTTGGTCCTTCTTGACTTCTAGCACAGATACGCAGTATTTT.

The chain recombines TRBV4-1 with TRBJ2-5, with 11 bases that match TRBD1. From germline, CDR1 is MGHRA and CDR2 YSYEKL. This CDR3 region has 15 residues. The V gene end was trimmed by 3 bases and the J gene end by 4 bases; junction bases not matched to a gene: 4. The DNA for the CDR3 is TGCGCCAGCAGCCAGGGGACAGGGGGGATAGAGACCCAGTACTTC. Its translation: CASSQGTGGIETQYF.

This clonotype was seen more than once but under ten times. As DNA, the CDR3 is TGTGCCAGCAGCCAAGGAGCGATTCTTGGGCAGTTCTTC. Translating it yields CASSQGAILGQFF. The rearrangement joins TRBV3-1 to TRBJ2-5, with unresolved D. The last part of the DNA fits TRBJ2-1 better; the J call may be wrong. Germline V gives CDR1 LGHDT, CDR2 YNNKEL (reference sequence). The CDR3 loop spans 13 amino acids.

J is TRBJ2-1 and V is TRBV20-1; tentatively, D is TRBD2 (6 bases). The CDR3 consists of 15 residues. Deletions cut 6 bases from V and 7 bases from J, with 22 bases between. From germline, CDR1 is DFQATT and CDR2 SNEGSKA (reference sequence). CDR3 coding DNA: TGCAGTGCCAGGATGGCGGGGCGGCGATGGAATGAGCAGTTCTTC. Protein product: CSARMAGRRWNEQFF.

V and J are TRBV11-2 and TRBJ2-2; TRBD1 might be the D (6 bases). Per the germline V gene, CDR1 is SGHAT and CDR2 is FQNNGV. This CDR3 is 15 amino acids long. V gave up 1 base and J gave up 3 bases, with 9 bases separating them. The DNA of the CDR3 is TGTGCCAGCAGCTTAGCCCCAGGGGACACCGGGGAGCTGTTTTTT. Translated, it gives CASSLAPGDTGELFF.